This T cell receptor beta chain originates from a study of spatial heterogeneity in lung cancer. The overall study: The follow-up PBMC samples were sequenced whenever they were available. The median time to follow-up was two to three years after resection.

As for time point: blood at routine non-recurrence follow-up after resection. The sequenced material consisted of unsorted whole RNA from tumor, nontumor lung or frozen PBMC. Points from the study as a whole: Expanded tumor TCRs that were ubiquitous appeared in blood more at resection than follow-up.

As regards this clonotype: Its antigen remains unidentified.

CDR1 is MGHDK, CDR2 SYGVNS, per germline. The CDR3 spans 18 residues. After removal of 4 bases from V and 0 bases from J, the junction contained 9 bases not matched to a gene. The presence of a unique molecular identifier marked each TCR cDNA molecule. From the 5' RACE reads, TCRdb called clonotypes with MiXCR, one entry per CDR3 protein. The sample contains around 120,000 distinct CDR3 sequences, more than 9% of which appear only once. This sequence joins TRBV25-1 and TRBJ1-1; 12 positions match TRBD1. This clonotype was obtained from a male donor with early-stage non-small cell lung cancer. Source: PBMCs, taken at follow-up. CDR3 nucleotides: TGTGCCAGCAGTGGCCCGGGACAGGGGGCTAGGATGAACACTGAAGCTTTCTTT. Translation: CASSGPGQGARMNTEAFF.